These 19 T cell receptor beta chains originate from one sample sequenced in a study of CXCR3-negative and CXCR3-positive naive CD8 T cells. Carrying UMI labels, the TRB cDNA libraries were prepared through 5' RACE. With the 5' RACE reads reprocessed, TCRdb shows one record per CDR3 protein and no DNA. This listing includes about 26,000 distinct CDR3 sequences. Sequenced material: naive CXCR3- CD8+ T cells from blood. Subset: CD45RO-CCR7+CD27+CD95- naive CD8+ T cells lacking CXCR3 (TNR3-). The receptors originated from a human donor in good health. Some clones in this sample may be carry-over from other donors' samples.

The chain has TRBV14 and TRBJ2-5; TCRdb's D call of TRBD1 is untestable without DNA. There are 15 residues in the CDR3. The germline CDR1 and CDR2 sequences are SGHDN and FVKESK. CDR3 sequence: CASSLGDRVPETQYF.

The V gene is TRBV11-2, the J gene TRBJ2-7; without DNA, the TCRdb call of TRBD1 cannot be checked. The CDR3 has 12 amino acids. Germline CDR1 and CDR2: SGHAT and FQNNGV. The CDR3 reads CASSFTGGEQYF.

The chain carries TRBV12-3 or TRBV12-4 and TRBJ1-5; TCRdb outputs TRBD1, but without DNA this stays unchecked. There are 14 residues in the CDR3. CDR3 in amino acids: CASNEGGALQPQHF.

CDR3 in amino acids: CSARPGTGYEQYF. This sequence joins TRBV20-1 and TRBJ2-7; absent DNA, TCRdb's TRBD1 call cannot be checked. The CDR3 extends over 13 amino acids. Looked up from germline, CDR1 is DFQATT and CDR2 is SNEGSKA (reference sequence).

The rearrangement links TRBV10-3 to TRBJ2-7. Germline CDR1 and CDR2: ENHRY and SYGVKD. The CDR3 runs to 13 residues. The CDR3 is CAIIPDGSYEQYF.

V gene TRBV2 combines with J gene TRBJ2-7; TCRdb picks TRBD1, but there is no DNA to check that call. The germline gives CDR1 SNHLY, CDR2 FYNNEI. The CDR3 has 18 residues. CDR3: CASSEALLGGWGSYEQYF.

The V gene is TRBV7-8, the J gene TRBJ2-1; no DNA is available, so the TRBD2 call from TCRdb remains unchecked. The CDR3 totals 16 residues. CDR1 is SGHVS, CDR2 FQNEAQ, per germline. The CDR3: CASSLVWRENNNEQFF.

The V call is TRBV11-1, the J call TRBJ2-1. This CDR3 comprises 13 residues. The germline V gene has CDR1 SGHAT and CDR2 FQDESV (reference sequence). CDR3 amino acids: CASSPSGVFEQFF. Full variable domain (outside the CDR3, taken from reference TRBV11-1 and TRBJ2-1): EAEVAQSPRYKITEKSQAVAFWCDPISGHATLYWYRQILGQGPELLVQFQDESVVDDSQLPKDRFSAERLKGVDSTLKIQPAELGDSAMYLCASSPSGVFEQFFGPGTRLTVL.

The chain is built from TRBV5-6 and TRBJ1-2. CDR1 is SGHDT and CDR2 is YYEEEE in the germline V gene. This CDR3 spans 14 amino acids. The CDR3 sequence: CASSLRELNYGYTF.

The gene calls are TRBV7-3 and TRBJ2-3. This CDR3 comprises 14 residues. Germline-derived CDR1 and CDR2 are SGHTA and FQGTGA. CDR3 sequence reads: CASSLGVSTDTQYF. The full variable domain, its missing parts supplied by reference TRBV7-3 and TRBJ2-3, is GAGVSQTPSNKVTEKGKYVELRCDPISGHTALYWYRQSLGQGPEFLIYFQGTGAADDSGLPNDRFFAVRPEGSVSTLKIQRTERGDSAVYLCASSLGVSTDTQYFGPGTRLTVL.

The V and J genes are TRBV29-1 and TRBJ2-7; the TCRdb D gene call, TRBD1, has no DNA to confirm it. Germline loops: CDR1 SQVTM, CDR2 ANQGSEA. This CDR3 comprises 14 residues. The CDR3 here is CSVEVRDREYEQYF.

The chain carries TRBV7-9 and TRBJ2-7; the D call from TCRdb, TRBD1, cannot be confirmed without DNA. CDR3 size: 16 residues. CDR1 SEHNR and CDR2 FQNEAQ come from the germline V gene (reference sequence). CDR3 region: CASSLVTGQVNFEQYF.

The chain uses TRBV3-1 and TRBJ2-6; absent DNA, TCRdb's TRBD2 call cannot be checked. The CDR3 spans 17 residues. Per germline, CDR1 LGHDT and CDR2 YNNKEL (reference sequence). The CDR3 here is CASSQGTSSSGANVLTF.

The chain carries TRBV29-1 and TRBJ2-3; the TCRdb D gene call, TRBD1, has no DNA to confirm it. Per germline, CDR1 SQVTM and CDR2 ANQGSEA. This CDR3 has 15 amino acids. The CDR3 loop reads CSVESDRELTDTQYF.

The V gene is TRBV21-1, the J gene TRBJ2-5; lacking DNA, the TRBD2 call made by TCRdb goes unchecked. TRBV21-1 is noted as a pseudogene. This CDR3 contains 16 residues. CDR3: CASSKDRDLTQETQYF.

The V and J genes are TRBV12-3 or TRBV12-4 and TRBJ1-3; TCRdb gives TRBD1 as the D gene, but with no DNA this cannot be confirmed. The CDR3 contains 15 residues. Here the CDR3 reads CASSRPGGSGNTIYF.

V gene TRBV7-9 combines with J gene TRBJ1-2; checking the TCRdb D call of TRBD1 is not possible without DNA. Germline CDR1 is SEHNR and CDR2 is FQNEAQ (reference sequence). There are 14 residues in the CDR3. The CDR3 loop reads CASSQTTAGPGYTF.

J is TRBJ2-7 and V is TRBV19; lacking DNA, the TRBD1 call made by TCRdb goes unchecked. CDR3 length: 15 amino acids. CDR1 and CDR2 from the germline V gene are LNHDA and SQIVND (reference sequence). CDR3 in amino acids: CASSLFREGDYEQYF.

V is TRBV4-3 and J is TRBJ1-5. CDR3 length: 15 residues. Per the germline V gene, CDR1 is LGHNA and CDR2 is YSLEER. CDR3 amino acids: CASSQDRDSNQPQHF.